Listed below are T cell receptor beta chains from one sample, sequenced in a study of beta chain features in type 1 diabetes. This table comes from immunoSEQ multiplex PCR, and its TCRdb copy is limited to in-frame clones, with some not included. This table holds around 450,000 clones, over 9.5% found once. The sequencing input was naive CD4+ T cells from blood. The receptors derive from a woman in her late teens or twenties in good health. CDR3s include the opening cysteine and the closing phenylalanine or tryptophan. Each record gives: CDR3 protein, CDR3 DNA, V gene, J gene, clone size, D gene. D genes are given only for firm matches. Expanded clones get a size class; other rows say once, few or many, or leave the size out.

CASSLGGQGTNYGYTF,TGCGCCAGCAGCTTGGGAGGACAGGGCACTAACTATGGCTACACCTTC,TRBV5-1,TRBJ1-2,-,TRBD1
CASSVLAGAYEQYF,TGTGCCAGCAGCGTTCTAGCGGGAGCCTACGAGCAGTACTTC,TRBV6-1,TRBJ2-7,-,TRBD2
CASSLGGGPTDTQYF,TGTGCCAGCAGCTTAGGCGGGGGGCCCACAGATACGCAGTATTTT,TRBV7-9,TRBJ2-3,few,TRBD2
CASSQGGLARGETQYF,TGTGCCAGCAGCCAAGGGGGACTAGCAAGGGGAGAGACCCAGTACTTC,TRBV14,TRBJ2-5,few,TRBD2
CASSTTGSTDTQYF,TGTGCCAGTAGTACAACAGGGAGCACAGATACGCAGTATTTT,TRBV19,TRBJ2-3,few,-
CASSDSLISYTGTQYF,TGTGCCAGCTCGGACTCGCTCATTAGCTACACGGGGACCCAGTACTTC,TRBV18,TRBJ2-5,-,-
CSVDNVQGRPGQFF,TGCAGCGTTGACAACGTACAGGGGCGCCCCGGGCAGTTCTTC,TRBV29-1,TRBJ2-1,-,TRBD1
CASSPNPGVTGQFF,TGCGCCAGCAGCCCCAATCCGGGAGTGACCGGGCAGTTCTTC,TRBV5-1,TRBJ2-1,-,-
CASSQGGDRGFETQYF,TGCGCCAGCAGCCAAGGTGGAGACAGGGGGTTCGAGACCCAGTACTTC,TRBV4-3,TRBJ2-5,-,TRBD1
CATGQSTDTQYF,TGTGCCACCGGACAGTCCACAGATACGCAGTATTTT,TRBV10-3,TRBJ2-3,many,-
CASSEQGINQPQHF,TGTGCCAGCAGTGAACAGGGGATCAATCAGCCCCAGCATTTT,TRBV25-1,TRBJ1-5,-,-
CSAESGDTQYF,TGCAGTGCTGAGAGCGGAGATACGCAGTATTTT,TRBV20-1,TRBJ2-3,-,-
CASSEDRKYGYTF,TGCGCCAGCAGCGAAGACAGGAAGTATGGCTACACCTTC,TRBV5-1,TRBJ1-2,-,-
CASSFGGSGNTIYF,TGTGCCAGCAGTTTCGGGGGATCTGGAAACACCATATATTTT,TRBV6-5,TRBJ1-3,-,-
CAIKTLNTEAFF,TGTGCCATAAAAACCCTGAACACTGAAGCTTTCTTT,TRBV10-3,TRBJ1-1,-,-
CASSSRPRVRVGYTF,TGTGCCAGCAGCTCCCGTCCCAGGGTGCGGGTAGGCTACACCTTC,TRBV5-6,TRBJ1-2,few,-
CASSPRTGKQYF,TGTGCCAGCAGCCCCCGGACAGGGAAGCAGTACTTC,TRBV11-3,TRBJ2-7,few,TRBD1
CASSVLRATASTDTQYF,TGTGCCAGCAGCGTATTAAGGGCGACAGCTAGCACAGATACGCAGTATTTT,TRBV9,TRBJ2-3,few,-
CASSPRDRAIREQFF,TGTGCCAGCAGCCCCCGGGACAGGGCCATCAGAGAGCAGTTCTTC,TRBV4-2,TRBJ2-1,-,TRBD1
CASSLRRRERGNEQFF,TGCGCCAGCAGCCTGCGTCGGAGGGAGCGGGGCAATGAGCAGTTCTTC,TRBV5-1,TRBJ2-1,few,TRBD2
CASSLLAGVSGANVLTF,TGTGCCAGCAGCTTATTGGCAGGGGTGTCTGGGGCCAACGTCCTGACTTTC,TRBV7-9,TRBJ2-6,few,-